This entry lists 20 T cell receptor beta chains sequenced from one sample in a study of control samples from healthy donors and cancer patients. Using immunoSEQ multiplex PCR, the repertoire was profiled, and TCRdb retains in-frame clones only, with some absent. The sample yields over 100,000 clones, around 89% seen once. The sequencing input was blood. Receptor source: a woman in her fifties or sixties in good health.

J is TRBJ2-1 and V is TRBV15; TRBD2 matches at 10 bases. J lost 5 bases, V lost 3 bases, and 7 bases had no gene match. Germline-derived CDR1 and CDR2 are LNHNV and YYDKDF (reference sequence). The CDR3 consists of 16 residues. The CDR3 DNA follows: TGTGCCACCAGCAGGGCTCAACTAGCGGGGAACAATGAGCAGTTCTTC. This sequence encodes CATSRAQLAGNNEQFF.

The chain recombines TRBV5-6 with TRBJ2-5; TRBD1 matches at 7 bases. Unmatched junction bases numbered 18, after V lost 2 bases and J lost 2 bases. Germline CDR1 and CDR2: SGHDT and YYEEEE. The CDR3 covers 19 residues. DNA for the CDR3: TGTGCCAGCAGCTTACTAGTAGGGGGCTACGGAAAGAAGCAAGAGACCCAGTACTTC. Amino acid sequence: CASSLLVGGYGKKQETQYF.

V and J are TRBV29-1 and TRBJ2-1; no definite D call. The CDR3 has 12 residues. Germline-derived CDR1 and CDR2 are SQVTM and ANQGSEA. The V end lost 8 bases, the J end lost 0 bases, and 8 bases lay between the germline ends. The CDR3 protein is CSLRASYNEQFF. CDR3 nucleotide sequence: TGCAGCTTACGGGCCTCCTACAATGAGCAGTTCTTC.

This sequence joins TRBV3-1 (or the pseudogene TRBV3-2) and TRBJ2-1; tentatively, D is TRBD2 (5 bases). The CDR3 consists of 15 residues. CDR1 and CDR2 from the germline V gene are LGHDT and YNNKEL (reference sequence). V lost 3 bases and J 4 bases, leaving 13 bases between the germline ends. In DNA form, the CDR3 reads TGTGCCAGCAGCCACCGAGCGGTACGGTACAATGAGCAGTTCTTC. Protein sequence: CASSHRAVRYNEQFF.

The J gene is TRBJ2-5, the V gene TRBV5-8, with D perhaps TRBD1 (5 bases). Per the germline V gene, CDR1 is SGHTS and CDR2 is YDEGEE. The CDR3 is made up of 14 amino acids. The ends were cut back, 3 bases at V and 0 bases at J, with 9 bases in the middle. Here the CDR3 reads CASSWGHNQETQYF. CDR3 DNA sequence: TGTGCCAGCAGCTGGGGCCACAACCAAGAGACCCAGTACTTC.

This chain links TRBV18 with TRBJ2-3; D gene ambiguous. The CDR3 spans 14 residues. The ends were cut back, 5 bases at V and 4 bases at J, with 13 bases in the middle. CDR1 and CDR2 (germline): KGHSH, LQKENI. CDR3 in DNA: TGTGCCAGCTCATTTACGCAGGCCGCAGATACGCAGTATTTT. It encodes CASSFTQAADTQYF. Full variable domain (remainder filled in from reference TRBV18 and TRBJ2-3): NAGVMQNPRHLVRRRGQEARLRCSPMKGHSHVYWYRQLPEEGLKFMVYLQKENIIDESGMPKERFSAEFPKEGPSILRIQQVVRGDSAAYFCASSFTQAADTQYFGPGTRLTVL.

The chain carries TRBV7-3 and TRBJ1-6, with unresolved D. V was clipped by 4 bases and J by 6 bases, with 13 bases between them. Germline values: CDR1 SGHTA, CDR2 FQGTGA. The CDR3 is made up of 15 amino acids. CDR3 protein: CASSYRHESNSPLHF. CDR3 nucleotide sequence: TGTGCCAGCAGCTACCGGCACGAAAGTAATTCACCCCTCCACTTT. Filled out from reference TRBV7-3 and TRBJ1-6, the complete variable domain reads GAGVSQTPSNKVTEKGKYVELRCDPISGHTALYWYRQSLGQGPEFLIYFQGTGAADDSGLPNDRFFAVRPEGSVSTLKIQRTERGDSAVYLCASSYRHESNSPLHFGNGTRLTVT.

The chain carries TRBV2 and TRBJ1-4, with a possible D match to TRBD1 (6 bases). The germline V gene has CDR1 SNHLY and CDR2 FYNNEI. The CDR3 is 13 residues long. The V end was cut by 10 bases, the J end by 7 bases, with 16 bases between. In DNA form, the CDR3 reads TGTGCCACACAGGGAGGCCGGGGTGAAAAACTGTTTTTT. This gives the protein CATQGGRGEKLFF.

The rearrangement links TRBV4-1 to TRBJ1-5; D is unclear. CDR3 length equals 13 residues. The V gene's germline CDR1 is MGHRA and CDR2 YSYEKL. With 4 bases removed from V and 7 bases from J, the gap between germline ends came to 11 bases. The CDR3 DNA sequence: TGCGCCAGCAGCCGGATCGTTGGGCAGCCCCAGCATTTT. It translates to CASSRIVGQPQHF.

The rearrangement links TRBV5-1 to TRBJ1-1; D gene uncertain. Germline CDR1 reads SGHRS; CDR2 reads YFSETQ. V was cut by 4 bases and J by 0 bases, with 13 bases left in between. The length of the CDR3 is 15 residues. The CDR3 region has the DNA TGCGCCAGCAGCCCGTGGTCGGGAGTGAACACTGAAGCTTTCTTT. It is translated as CASSPWSGVNTEAFF. Full variable domain (missing parts from reference TRBV5-1 and TRBJ1-1): KAGVTQTPRYLIKTRGQQVTLSCSPISGHRSVSWYQQTPGQGLQFLFEYFSETQRNKGNFPGRFSGRQFSNSRSEMNVSTLELGDSALYLCASSPWSGVNTEAFFGQGTRLTVV.

This clone showed up many times. V and J are TRBV5-6 and TRBJ2-1; 10 bases map to TRBD2. The CDR3 totals 16 residues. The germline V gene encodes CDR1 SGHDT and CDR2 YYEEEE. V lost 3 bases, J lost 2 bases, and 5 bases stayed unmatched. The DNA for the CDR3 is TGTGCCAGCAGCTCTCGGACTAGCGGAGCCTACAATGAGCAGTTCTTC. As protein: CASSSRTSGAYNEQFF.

The CDR3 DNA follows: TGTGCCACCAGACACCCCGGGGCCCGGTCCTACAATGAGCAGTTCTTC. Translation gives CATRHPGARSYNEQFF. V usage is TRBV15 and J usage is TRBJ2-1; D is tentatively TRBD1 or TRBD2 (5 bases each). V was trimmed by 6 bases and J by 1 base, leaving 16 bases between them. CDR1 LNHNV and CDR2 YYDKDF come from the germline V gene (reference sequence). The CDR3 loop spans 16 amino acids.

The J gene is TRBJ1-1, the V gene TRBV7-9; 7 bases are shared with TRBD1. Germline V gene lookup returns CDR1 SEHNR and CDR2 FQNEAQ (reference sequence). J gave up 5 bases and V 2 bases, and 8 bases lay outside the gene matches. This CDR3 region has 15 residues. CDR3 loop: CASSLTGAKTTEAFF. The CDR3 DNA is TGTGCCAGCAGCTTAACAGGGGCTAAGACGACTGAAGCTTTCTTT.

This clone was recorded once. J is TRBJ2-1 and V is TRBV6-4; 12 positions match TRBD2. This CDR3 region has 15 residues. Germline V gene sequence: CDR1 MRHNA, CDR2 SNTAGT. V trimming: 4 bases; J trimming: 8 bases; junction bases outside the gene matches: 6. This CDR3 reads CASSALAGGLDEQFF. DNA of the CDR3: TGTGCCAGCAGTGCCCTAGCGGGGGGGCTTGATGAGCAGTTCTTC.

The rearrangement uses TRBV12-5 and TRBJ1-6, with TRBD1 matching over 10 bases. Germline assignment: CDR1 LGHNT and CDR2 FRNRAP. V was clipped by 1 base and J by 8 bases; unmatched bases: 11. This CDR3 has 18 residues. The CDR3 spells CASGLGVPGQGSYSPLHF. CDR3 nucleotides: TGTGCTAGTGGTTTGGGCGTTCCGGGACAGGGGTCGTATTCACCCCTCCACTTT.

This clone was picked up one time. This chain joins TRBV30 and TRBJ2-5; tentative D call: TRBD2 (7 bases). This CDR3 has 16 residues. CDR1 and CDR2 (germline): GTSNPN, SVGIG (reference sequence). Trimming shortened V by 0 bases and J by 5 bases, and 19 bases separated the two germline ends. The CDR3 is CAWSVGSGGRGETQYF. CDR3 bases: TGTGCCTGGAGTGTTGGATCGGGGGGCCGAGGCGAGACCCAGTACTTC.

The chain has TRBV7-8 and TRBJ2-2, with D unclear. V was clipped by 5 bases and J by 2 bases, with 33 bases between them. From germline, CDR1 is SGHVS and CDR2 FQNEAQ. The CDR3 totals 22 residues. DNA for the CDR3: TGTGCCAGCAGCGCTAAAGGCCGACTCCGTGAGCTAATTGAAAGAAACACCGGGGAGCTGTTTTTT. This encodes CASSAKGRLRELIERNTGELFF.

This chain links TRBV14 with TRBJ1-1; possibly TRBD1 for D (5 bases). V was shortened by 4 bases and J by 0 bases, with 15 bases between the two germline ends. Germline CDR1 is SGHDN and CDR2 is FVKESK. CDR3 length: 16 residues. This CDR3 reads CASSLRGGIMNTEAFF. The CDR3 region has the DNA TGTGCCAGCAGCCTTCGTGGGGGAATCATGAACACTGAAGCTTTCTTT.

CDR3 sequence reads: CASSTARGSSYEQYV. CDR3 bases: TGTGCCAGCAGTACCGCCCGGGGCAGCTCCTACGAGCAGTACGTC. The rearrangement joins TRBV28 to TRBJ2-7; D is perhaps TRBD1 or TRBD2 (5 bases each). Trimming removed 5 bases at V and 0 bases at J, with 14 bases between. Germline V CDR1 and CDR2: MDHEN, SYDVKM. The CDR3 sequence is 15 residues long.

This clone was seen more than once but under ten times. The chain recombines TRBV24-1 with TRBJ2-2, with D possibly TRBD1 on 6 matching bases. Germline V lookup: CDR1 KGHDR, CDR2 SFDVKD. The CDR3 runs to 14 residues. V dropped 5 bases and J dropped 3 bases, with 9 bases sitting between them. CDR3 amino acids: CATSGTAYTGELFF. CDR3 in DNA: TGTGCCACCAGTGGGACAGCCTACACCGGGGAGCTGTTTTTT.